This TCR beta chain is drawn from a study of neoadjuvant anti-PD-1 for oral cavity cancer. Overall study context: Patients without progression received a fourth nivolumab dose around day 43, then surgical resection on days 50-56.

From germline, CDR1 is SGDLS and CDR2 YYNGEE. V was cut by 5 bases and J by 6 bases, with 13 bases left in between. The CDR3 length is 13 residues. Regarding this clone: Its target is not known.

Most PBMC samples had approximately 480 ng input DNA in six replicates. Some clones are missing from TCRdb's copy, which holds only in-frame ones; the method was immunoSEQ multiplex PCR. The table has some 6,700 clones, more than 70% seen once; the top ten hold less than 3%. Study-level points and caveats: With a few patients per group, TCR findings need larger cohorts.

Patients had HPV-negative, locally advanced oral cavity squamous cell carcinoma. The starting material was PBMCs, obtained before nivolumab (anti-PD-1) treatment. The source of this sequence is a person between 35 and 79 years old with oral cavity squamous cell carcinoma. The chain recombines TRBV9 with TRBJ2-3, with D perhaps matching TRBD2 (5 bases). Here the CDR3 DNA reads TGTGCCAGCAGTCTGAACCCGGGGGATACGCAGTATTTT. Translation gives CASSLNPGDTQYF. Together with reference TRBV9 and TRBJ2-3, the CDR3 gives the full variable domain: DSGVTQTPKHLITATGQRVTLRCSPRSGDLSVYWYQQSLDQGLQFLIQYYNGEERAKGNILERFSAQQFPDLHSELNLSSLELGDSALYFCASSLNPGDTQYFGPGTRLTVL.